Listed below are T cell receptor beta chains from one sample, sequenced in a study of response to subunit inactivated influenza vaccine. MiXCR, run by TCRdb on the RT-PCR reads, gives a single entry per CDR3 protein. The sample lists over 800,000 distinct CDR3 sequences, approximately 22% seen once, with roughly 10% in the top ten. Sequences were derived from PBMCs from blood, sampled 5 to 6 days after vaccination. The receptors originated from a man aged 50 to 59 who received an inactivated influenza vaccine. Each CDR3 is given with its conserved first and last residue. D genes are given only for firm matches. For some rows the clone size is stated as once, few or many, or as a class when expanded; others skip it.

clone_size	v_call	d_call	j_call	cdr3_aa	cdr3_nt
.	TRBV20-1	.	TRBJ2-1	CSARDSDSYNEQFF	TGCAGTGCTAGAGATTCCGACTCCTACAATGAGCAGTTCTTC
many	TRBV29-1	.	TRBJ2-2	CSVARTVAGELFF	TGCAGCGTCGCTCGGACGGTAGCCGGGGAGCTGTTTTTT
.	TRBV28	.	TRBJ1-1	CASSGNREVTEAFF	TGTGCCAGCAGTGGGAACAGGGAGGTCACTGAAGCTTTCTTT
.	TRBV7-2	.	TRBJ2-3	CASSLTGRLVADTQYF	TGTGCCAGCAGCTTAACGGGGCGGCTTGTGGCAGATACGCAGTATTTT
.	TRBV9	.	TRBJ1-1	CASTKEGGGATEAFF	TGTGCCAGCACTAAAGAAGGGGGAGGAGCAACTGAAGCTTTCTTT
few	TRBV30	TRBD1	TRBJ2-7	CAWKRTGSSYEQYF	TGTGCCTGGAAAAGGACAGGGAGCTCCTACGAGCAGTACTTC
.	TRBV5-1	.	TRBJ2-7	CASSADGAYEQYF	TGCGCCAGCAGCGCGGACGGGGCCTACGAGCAGTACTTC
few	TRBV5-6	.	TRBJ1-4	CASSLTSATNEKLFF	TGTGCCAGCAGCTTGACATCTGCAACTAATGAAAAACTGTTTTTT
.	TRBV9	.	TRBJ2-2	CASSVDLGDTGELFF	TGTGCCAGCAGCGTAGACCTAGGGGACACCGGGGAGCTGTTTTTT
.	TRBV10-1	TRBD1	TRBJ2-7	CASSIQGATYEQYF	TGCGCCAGCAGCATACAGGGGGCTACCTACGAGCAGTACTTC
few	TRBV6-2/TRBV6-3	TRBD2	TRBJ2-1	CASSYAPLPLAGGPRNEQFF	TGTGCCAGCAGTTACGCACCTTTACCACTAGCGGGAGGGCCGAGGAATGAGCAGTTCTTC
few	TRBV30	TRBD1	TRBJ1-4	CAWSVMGQRTNEKLFF	TGTGCCTGGAGTGTAATGGGACAGCGGACTAATGAAAAACTGTTTTTT
few	TRBV9	.	TRBJ2-7	CASSRGALYEQYF	TGTGCCAGCAGCCGCGGGGCACTCTACGAGCAGTACTTC
few	TRBV28	.	TRBJ2-7	CASSSRALVLTYEQYF	TGTGCCAGCAGTTCCCGGGCCCTAGTGCTTACCTACGAGCAGTACTTC
.	TRBV20-1	.	TRBJ2-1	CSASMGASYNEQFF	TGCAGTGCTAGTATGGGGGCGTCCTACAATGAGCAGTTCTTC
few	TRBV5-1	TRBD1	TRBJ2-1	CASSLRDRVEQFF	TGCGCCAGCAGCCTCAGAGACAGGGTCGAGCAGTTCTTC
few	TRBV20-1	.	TRBJ1-5	CSVGTLRYSNQPQHF	TGCAGTGTGGGCACGCTAAGATATAGCAATCAGCCCCAGCATTTT
.	TRBV5-5	TRBD2	TRBJ2-1	CASSPTSGGVRYNEQFF	TGTGCCAGCAGCCCGACTAGCGGGGGGGTACGGTACAATGAGCAGTTCTTC
many	TRBV7-2	TRBD2	TRBJ2-7	CASSLALASGYEQYF	TGTGCCAGCAGCTTAGCGCTGGCTAGCGGTTACGAGCAGTACTTC
.	TRBV20-1	.	TRBJ2-1	CSALQAGGGNEQFF	TGCAGTGCCCTCCAGGCAGGGGGGGGCAATGAGCAGTTCTTC
.	TRBV20-1	.	TRBJ2-3	CSASGSSASTDTQYF	TGCAGTGCCTCCGGAAGTAGCGCTAGCACAGATACGCAGTATTTT
few	TRBV29-1	.	TRBJ2-3	CSVSARTSTDTQYF	TGCAGCGTTTCTGCGCGGACTAGCACAGATACGCAGTATTTT
.	TRBV6-5	.	TRBJ1-5	CASGSGVVQPQHF	TGTGCCAGCGGTTCAGGGGTGGTTCAGCCCCAGCATTTT
.	TRBV5-1	.	TRBJ2-2	CASRQGGNTGELFF	TGCGCCAGCAGACAGGGTGGAAACACCGGGGAGCTGTTTTTT
few	TRBV27	TRBD2	TRBJ2-1	CASSRAGVAYNEQFF	TGTGCCAGCAGCCGAGCGGGAGTCGCTTACAATGAGCAGTTCTTC
.	TRBV6-2/TRBV6-3	.	TRBJ1-5	CASSYDAGGNQPQHF	TGTGCCAGCAGTTACGATGCAGGGGGCAATCAGCCCCAGCATTTT
.	TRBV3-1	TRBD2	TRBJ2-7	CASSQDIGGAGPYEQYF	TGTGCCAGCAGCCAAGATATCGGGGGGGCGGGCCCCTACGAGCAGTACTTC